This T cell receptor (beta chain) was retrieved from a study of human T cells and chemical hapten exposure (dated by TCRdb to about 2021). Turning to the overall study: For sensitization, 2% DPC in acetone was applied to a roughly 2 cm by roughly 2 cm area of upper inner arm skin. Throughout the approximately 24-week study period, patients were also given weekly therapeutic DPC doses on the scalp. Patch tests used Finn chambers with 0.01% DPC on the upper back, scored after 6 days by International Contact Dermatitis Research Group standards. Alopecia areata with under or over 50% scalp involvement, alopecia totalis and alopecia universalis were represented in the patient cohort, which was mostly female. Libraries were pooled for sequencing, and variation in per-sample TCR yields was attributed mainly to small differences in library volumes within the pool. This study followed changes in the peripheral blood TCR repertoire in vivo during primary and secondary sensitization of alopecia patients to the hapten diphenylcyclopropenone (DPC). Blood samples were taken from patients before sensitization (week 0) and at 2, 6 and about 24 weeks after DPC sensitization. Blood for TCR sequencing was provided by twenty-nine alopecia patients at one to four time points (pre-sensitization, 2, 6 and 24 weeks).

On this clonotype: Its antigen remains undetermined. No per-base quality is available; no much larger clone lies one base away.

The library was prepared using RACE. TCRdb lists the instrument as NextSeq 500. During library preparation, unique molecular identifiers were attached to individual cDNA molecules so that TCRs could be counted in a quantitative, reproducible way. Both TCR alpha and TCR beta chains were sequenced from each blood RNA sample. From the authors' description of their analysis: The median number of TCRs per sample was roughly 100,000, ranging from roughly 20,000 to 700,000. The Decombinator software suite was used to annotate the V, J and CDR3 of the TCR reads. For the PS versus PT1 abundance plots, all samples were subsampled to the same number of TCRs (28,000). Expanded TCRs were defined as absent before sensitization and observed at least eight times at the 2-week time point. TCRdb took the public reads, trimmed them with fastp at Q25, ran MiXCR for clone calling and kept in-frame beta chains. Each entry is one CDR3 protein sequence, shown with its most common DNA and genes. The V and J calls were not made by the authors but by TCRdb's processing. In all, the sample holds 25,000 to 30,000 distinct CDR3 sequences, and more than 8% of those were seen once. Under 8.5% of the sample goes to the ten largest clones.

The germline V gene provides CDR1 SGHDN and CDR2 FVKESK. Compared with germline, V lacks 4 bases and J lacks 1 base; bases without a gene match: 5. The CDR3 runs 15 amino acids, cysteine and phenylalanine included. Left in the record is the CDR3 DNA by itself, 45 bases read in frame from the first base. The full study reports these points: After repeated subsampling, the strength of the expansion versus patch-test correlation and the threshold at which it became significant changed. Because all patients had alopecia, a presumed autoimmune disease, the immune response of the patients might differ from that of healthy individuals. No change with DPC sensitization was found in the number of TCRs above 1 in 1000 frequency, and no evidence of global repertoire structure alterations was found. A positive correlation was found between the number of PT1 expanded TCRs and patch test score, with significance reached at thresholds 8, 16 and 32 but not 4. Compared with pre-sensitization or healthy control sets, expanded TCRs formed significantly more large CDR3 similarity clusters, which is consistent with antigen-driven responses.

The sample's time point, from its label and the paper: patch test 2, 6 weeks after DPC sensitization. Explained via the paper, the treatment or condition label denotes: therapeutic diphenylcyclopropenone sensitization with weekly scalp DPC. At each patch-test visit, blood was drawn before the patch test was applied. Patients were eligible if aged 18 to 70, diagnosed with alopecia and judged suitable for DPC therapy, and pregnant patients were excluded. Total RNA was isolated from unfractionated whole blood collected in Tempus Blood RNA tubes. The receptor's source is a man aged 25-45 years with alopecia areata. Some clones in this sample may be carry-over from other donors' samples. Sequenced material: whole blood, taken in connection with sensitization to the hapten diphenylcyclopropenone (DPC). The receptor chain draws on TRBV14 and TRBJ2-5, with 8 bases matching TRBD2. CDR3 region: CASSPMRGVQETQYF. Read as DNA, the sequence is TGTGCCAGCAGCCCCATGCGGGGGGTCCAAGAGACCCAGTACTTC.